These T cell receptor beta chains were read from a single sample in a study of OX40 agonist ivuxolimab in advanced cancers. Clones were sequenced by immunoSEQ multiplex PCR, and TCRdb holds only the in-frame ones, with some missing. Here the sample spans roughly 65,000 clones, 65% to 85% being singletons. The specimen was CD4+ or CD8+ T cells sorted from blood, collected in a trial of the OX40 agonist ivuxolimab. These receptors were collected from an adult with an advanced solid tumor such as melanoma, head and neck, liver or kidney cancer. CDR3s include the opening cysteine and the closing phenylalanine or tryptophan. The D gene is left open where the match is weak. Rows give clone size only sometimes, using once, few, many, or a class for an expanded clone.

V: TRBV5-1
D: .
size: .
length: 14
J: TRBJ2-2
DNA: TGCGCCAGCAGCCTACAGGGCGGCGCCGGGGAGCTGTTTTTT
CDR3: CASSLQGGAGELFF

V: TRBV5-1
D: .
size: .
length: 13
J: TRBJ1-2
DNA: TGCGCCAGCAGCCCGGGACCGGGGGAAGGCTACACCTTC
CDR3: CASSPGPGEGYTF

V: TRBV29-1
D: .
size: once
length: 11
J: TRBJ1-1
DNA: TGCAGCGTTGATAAGGGACGGCAAGCTTTCTTT
CDR3: CSVDKGRQAFF

V: TRBV27
D: .
size: .
length: 16
J: TRBJ2-3
DNA: TGTGCCAGCAGACCGTCGGTATGGCGGGGCGCAGATACGCAGTATTTT
CDR3: CASRPSVWRGADTQYF

V: TRBV2
D: .
size: .
length: 15
J: TRBJ2-5
DNA: TGTGCCAGCAGTGGCCTTGAGGGGGGCCAAGAGACCCAGTACTTC
CDR3: CASSGLEGGQETQYF

V: TRBV7-3
D: .
size: .
length: 14
J: TRBJ2-2
DNA: TGTGCCAGCAGCTTAACTGAAGGATCCGGGGAGCTGTTTTTT
CDR3: CASSLTEGSGELFF

V: TRBV4-3
D: .
size: .
length: 14
J: TRBJ2-7
DNA: TGCGCCAGCAGCCCCCAAGCGGCCGGCTCCGAGCAGTACTTC
CDR3: CASSPQAAGSEQYF

V: TRBV29-1
D: TRBD1
size: once
length: 16
J: TRBJ1-3
DNA: TGCAGCGTTGGAACTACAGGGGCCTCCTCTGGAAACACCATATATTTT
CDR3: CSVGTTGASSGNTIYF

V: TRBV4-2
D: .
size: .
length: 17
J: TRBJ2-4
DNA: TGTGCCAGCAGCCAAGAGTATGGGGTCCTGGCCAAAAACATTCAGTACTTC
CDR3: CASSQEYGVLAKNIQYF

V: TRBV29-1
D: TRBD1
size: .
length: 16
J: TRBJ2-2
DNA: TGCAGCGTTGAAAGTGTGGGACAGGGGGCGGACGGGGAGCTGTTTTTT
CDR3: CSVESVGQGADGELFF

V: TRBV19
D: .
size: .
length: 15
J: TRBJ2-1
DNA: TGTGCCAGTAGTCCCCCGGGACGGGGGTACAATGAGCAGTTCTTC
CDR3: CASSPPGRGYNEQFF

V: TRBV28
D: TRBD1
size: .
length: 15
J: TRBJ1-4
DNA: TGTGCCAGCAGTCCGGGGGGGGACAGGGGTGAAAAACTGTTTTTT
CDR3: CASSPGGDRGEKLFF

V: TRBV18
D: .
size: once
length: 15
J: TRBJ2-3
DNA: TGTGCCAGCTCACCAAGTCATCCGGGCACAGATACGCAGTATTTT
CDR3: CASSPSHPGTDTQYF

V: TRBV4-3
D: TRBD1
size: .
length: 14
J: TRBJ1-1
DNA: TGCGCCAGCAGCCACCAGACGACAGGGACTGAAGCTTTCTTT
CDR3: CASSHQTTGTEAFF

V: TRBV5-4
D: TRBD1
size: .
length: 15
J: TRBJ2-7
DNA: TGTGCCAGCAGCTCCACGACAGGGCTAACCTACGAGCAGTACTTC
CDR3: CASSSTTGLTYEQYF

V: TRBV6-6
D: .
size: few
length: 15
J: TRBJ1-5
DNA: TGTGCCAGCAGTTACTCCATCGGAGGGACACAGCCCCAGCATTTT
CDR3: CASSYSIGGTQPQHF

V: TRBV5-1
D: .
size: .
length: 14
J: TRBJ2-2
DNA: TGCGCCAGCAGCGCCGCCGGGGACACCGGGGAGCTGTTTTTT
CDR3: CASSAAGDTGELFF

V: TRBV7-3
D: TRBD1
size: .
length: 14
J: TRBJ2-1
DNA: TGTGCCAGCAGCTCGGGACAGGGCTTTAATGAGCAGTTCTTC
CDR3: CASSSGQGFNEQFF

V: TRBV7-2
D: .
size: .
length: 15
J: TRBJ1-1
DNA: TGTGCCAGCAGCTTAGCGGGCGCCAGCCGCCTTGAAGCTTTCTTT
CDR3: CASSLAGASRLEAFF

V: TRBV19
D: TRBD1
size: .
length: 16
J: TRBJ1-1
DNA: TGTGCCAGTAGTCAGGGGACAGGCGGTATGAACACTGAAGCTTTCTTT
CDR3: CASSQGTGGMNTEAFF

V: TRBV7-2
D: .
size: .
length: 15
J: TRBJ2-1
DNA: TGTGCCAGCAGCTTCGGACAGAGCTCCTACAATGAGCAGTTCTTC
CDR3: CASSFGQSSYNEQFF

V: TRBV5-1
D: TRBD2
size: .
length: 17
J: TRBJ2-1
DNA: TGCGCCAGCAGCCACAATGGGGGTCTAGCGGGAGTCTATGAGCAGTTCTTC
CDR3: CASSHNGGLAGVYEQFF

V: TRBV19
D: .
size: few
length: 13
J: TRBJ1-2
DNA: TGTGCCAGTAGTGATCCACCTAACTATGGCTACACCTTC
CDR3: CASSDPPNYGYTF

V: TRBV5-4
D: .
size: .
length: 18
J: TRBJ2-1
DNA: TGTGCCAGCAGCGCGGGAACAAGGACAGAGAGCTCCTACAATGAGCAGTTCTTC
CDR3: CASSAGTRTESSYNEQFF

V: TRBV28
D: .
size: .
length: 14
J: TRBJ1-1
DNA: TGTGCCAGCACCAGGGACGGGGGGAACACTGAAGCTTTCTTT
CDR3: CASTRDGGNTEAFF

V: TRBV27
D: TRBD1
size: .
length: 16
J: TRBJ1-3
DNA: TGTGCCAGCTCAACGGCCGGACAGGCCTCTGGAAACACCATATATTTT
CDR3: CASSTAGQASGNTIYF

V: TRBV5-6
D: TRBD1
size: .
length: 17
J: TRBJ1-2
DNA: TGTGCCAGCAGCCCCCTAACAGGACAGGGAGGTAACTATGGCTACACCTTC
CDR3: CASSPLTGQGGNYGYTF

V: TRBV9
D: TRBD2
size: .
length: 17
J: TRBJ2-2
DNA: TGTGCCAGCAGCGTAGGACTAGCGGGGCAGAACACCGGGGAGCTGTTTTTT
CDR3: CASSVGLAGQNTGELFF

V: TRBV11-1
D: TRBD2
size: .
length: 15
J: TRBJ2-2
DNA: TGTGCCAGCAGCTTACTAGCGGGTGGTACCGGGGAGCTGTTTTTT
CDR3: CASSLLAGGTGELFF

V: TRBV5-8
D: TRBD1
size: .
length: 12
J: TRBJ1-2
DNA: TGTGCCAGCAGCGGACAGGGGAATGGCTACACCTTC
CDR3: CASSGQGNGYTF

V: TRBV21-1
D: .
size: .
length: 14
J: TRBJ2-5
DNA: TGTGCCAGCAGCAAAGCGAGGGGGCCCGAGACCCAGTACTTC
CDR3: CASSKARGPETQYF

V: TRBV21-1
D: .
size: .
length: 14
J: TRBJ2-5
DNA: TGTGCCAGCAGCTCGGAGCGGGGCCAAGAGACCCAGTACTTC
CDR3: CASSSERGQETQYF

V: TRBV9
D: .
size: .
length: 15
J: TRBJ2-7
DNA: TGTGCCAGCAGCGTAGAAGCAGGGGGGGCCTACGAGCAGTACTTC
CDR3: CASSVEAGGAYEQYF

V: TRBV4-1
D: .
size: .
length: 15
J: TRBJ1-1
DNA: TGCGCCAGCAGCCAAATGGACAGTCTGAACACTGAAGCTTTCTTT
CDR3: CASSQMDSLNTEAFF

V: TRBV10-3
D: .
size: .
length: 16
J: TRBJ2-1
DNA: TGTGCCATCAGTGAGTCCGGCGGGAGCAGGGGCAATGAGCAGTTCTTC
CDR3: CAISESGGSRGNEQFF

V: TRBV5-5
D: TRBD1
size: .
length: 16
J: TRBJ1-2
DNA: TGTGCCAGCAGCCCCGAGCCCGCAGGGGGTGGGTATGGCTACACCTTC
CDR3: CASSPEPAGGGYGYTF

V: TRBV4-1
D: .
size: few
length: 14
J: TRBJ1-5
DNA: TGCGCCAGCAGCCAAGGGGGGGCGAATCAGCCCCAGCATTTT
CDR3: CASSQGGANQPQHF

V: TRBV27
D: .
size: .
length: 15
J: TRBJ2-1
DNA: TGTGCCAGCAGTTATACAGGGCGTTTCTACAATGAGCAGTTCTTC
CDR3: CASSYTGRFYNEQFF

V: TRBV4-1
D: .
size: few
length: 16
J: TRBJ2-5
DNA: TGCGCCAGCAGCCTTTTTCACTCCGGGACAAGAGAGACCCAGTACTTC
CDR3: CASSLFHSGTRETQYF

V: TRBV6-6
D: .
size: many
length: 14
J: TRBJ2-1
DNA: TGTGCCAGCAGACGAGGGGGTTTAATCAATGAGCAGTTCTTC
CDR3: CASRRGGLINEQFF

V: TRBV4-1
D: .
size: .
length: 15
J: TRBJ2-3
DNA: TGCGCCAGCAGCCAAGACAGGTGGTGGACAGATACGCAGTATTTT
CDR3: CASSQDRWWTDTQYF

V: TRBV7-3
D: .
size: .
length: 16
J: TRBJ2-3
DNA: TGTGCCAGCAGCCGACAAACAGGTGGGGGCACAGATACGCAGTATTTT
CDR3: CASSRQTGGGTDTQYF

V: TRBV7-6
D: .
size: .
length: 15
J: TRBJ2-1
DNA: TGTGCCACCTCGTCGGGACGAAGCTCCTACAATGAGCAGTTCTTC
CDR3: CATSSGRSSYNEQFF

V: TRBV7-2
D: .
size: .
length: 14
J: TRBJ1-2
DNA: TGTGCCAGCAGCTTATCGGCAGGGGACTATGGCTACACCTTC
CDR3: CASSLSAGDYGYTF

V: TRBV10-3
D: .
size: .
length: 13
J: TRBJ1-5
DNA: TGTGCCATCGGACCGCCAGGGCCTCAGCCCCAGCATTTT
CDR3: CAIGPPGPQPQHF

V: TRBV7-2
D: .
size: .
length: 15
J: TRBJ1-3
DNA: TGTGCCAGCAGCCTAGAGGGGGGCTCTGGAAACACCATATATTTT
CDR3: CASSLEGGSGNTIYF

V: TRBV28
D: .
size: .
length: 15
J: TRBJ2-3
DNA: TGTGCCAGCAGTTTTGGGGGGTGGGGCACAGATACGCAGTATTTT
CDR3: CASSFGGWGTDTQYF

V: TRBV13
D: TRBD1
size: .
length: 15
J: TRBJ2-1
DNA: TGTGCCAGCAGCTTAAGTTCTGCCAGGGGGTATGAGCAGTTCTTC
CDR3: CASSLSSARGYEQFF

V: TRBV4-3
D: .
size: once
length: 14
J: TRBJ2-2
DNA: TGCGCCAGCAGCCCCCTGGAGGGAACCGGGGAGCTGTTTTTT
CDR3: CASSPLEGTGELFF

V: TRBV5-1
D: TRBD1
size: .
length: 16
J: TRBJ1-3
DNA: TGCGCCAGCAGCTTATCTCCGACAGGGGGCACGAACACCATATATTTT
CDR3: CASSLSPTGGTNTIYF

V: TRBV7-2
D: .
size: once
length: 13
J: TRBJ2-5
DNA: TGTGCCAGCAGCGCGCGGACGGCCGAGACCCAGTACTTC
CDR3: CASSARTAETQYF

V: TRBV5-1
D: .
size: .
length: 16
J: TRBJ2-5
DNA: TGCGCCAGCAGCTGGAACCCCACAGGGAATGGAGAGACCCAGTACTTC
CDR3: CASSWNPTGNGETQYF

V: TRBV15
D: TRBD1
size: .
length: 14
J: TRBJ2-5
DNA: TGTGCCACCAGCGAGGACAGGGGGCAAGAGACCCAGTACTTC
CDR3: CATSEDRGQETQYF

V: TRBV5-8
D: TRBD1
size: .
length: 16
J: TRBJ1-1
DNA: TGTGCCAGCAGCTTGACCGGGACAGCCATGAACACTGAAGCTTTCTTT
CDR3: CASSLTGTAMNTEAFF

V: TRBV19
D: .
size: .
length: 16
J: TRBJ1-2
DNA: TGTGCCAGTAGTATCGGGGGACCGGCGGCGTACTATGGCTACACCTTC
CDR3: CASSIGGPAAYYGYTF

V: TRBV7-3
D: .
size: .
length: 17
J: TRBJ2-6
DNA: TGTGCCAGCAGCCAGAACATGCAGAGTGCTGGGGCCAACGTCCTGACTTTC
CDR3: CASSQNMQSAGANVLTF

V: TRBV6-5
D: TRBD2
size: once
length: 14
J: TRBJ2-3
DNA: TGTGCCAGCAGTTACGGGTTAGCGGGGGGCACGCAGTATTTT
CDR3: CASSYGLAGGTQYF

V: TRBV9
D: TRBD2
size: once
length: 14
J: TRBJ2-3
DNA: TGTGCCAGCAGCGTAACTAGCGGGAGCCTAAGTTTGTATTTT
CDR3: CASSVTSGSLSLYF